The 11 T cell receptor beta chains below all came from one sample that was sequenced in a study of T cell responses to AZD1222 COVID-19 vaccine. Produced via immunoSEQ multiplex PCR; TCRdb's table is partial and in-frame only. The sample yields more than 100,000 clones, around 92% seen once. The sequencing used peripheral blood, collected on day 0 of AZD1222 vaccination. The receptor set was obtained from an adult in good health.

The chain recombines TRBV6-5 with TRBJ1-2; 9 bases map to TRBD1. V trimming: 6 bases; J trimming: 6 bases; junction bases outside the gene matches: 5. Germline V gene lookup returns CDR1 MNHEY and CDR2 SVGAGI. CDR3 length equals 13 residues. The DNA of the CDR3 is TGTGCCAGCAGGCCTACAGGGGGCCATGGCTACACCTTC. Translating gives CASRPTGGHGYTF.

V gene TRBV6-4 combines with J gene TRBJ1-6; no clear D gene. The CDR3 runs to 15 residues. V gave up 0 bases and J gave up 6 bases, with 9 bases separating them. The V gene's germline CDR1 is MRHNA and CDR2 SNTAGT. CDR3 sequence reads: CASSDSHFSNSPLHF. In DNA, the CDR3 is TGTGCCAGCAGTGACTCGCATTTCAGTAATTCACCCCTCCACTTT.

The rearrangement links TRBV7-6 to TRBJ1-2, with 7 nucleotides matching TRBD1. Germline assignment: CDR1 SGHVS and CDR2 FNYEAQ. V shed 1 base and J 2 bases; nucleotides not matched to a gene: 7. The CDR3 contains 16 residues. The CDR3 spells CASSLGPDRPNYGYTF. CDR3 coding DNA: TGTGCCAGCAGCTTAGGGCCGGACAGGCCAAACTATGGCTACACCTTC.

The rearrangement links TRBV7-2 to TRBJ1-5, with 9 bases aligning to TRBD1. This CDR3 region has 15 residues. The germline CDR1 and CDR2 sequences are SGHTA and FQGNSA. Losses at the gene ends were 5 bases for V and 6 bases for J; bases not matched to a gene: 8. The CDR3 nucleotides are TGTGCCAGCAGCGCGCCAACAGGGGGCGGTCAGCCCCAGCATTTT. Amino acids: CASSAPTGGGQPQHF.

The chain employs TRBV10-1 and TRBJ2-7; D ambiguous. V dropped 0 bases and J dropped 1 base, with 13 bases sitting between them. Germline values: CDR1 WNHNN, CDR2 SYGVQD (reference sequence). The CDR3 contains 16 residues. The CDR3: CASSESMGIRSYEQYF. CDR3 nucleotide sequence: TGCGCCAGCAGTGAGTCAATGGGAATTCGGTCCTACGAGCAGTACTTC.

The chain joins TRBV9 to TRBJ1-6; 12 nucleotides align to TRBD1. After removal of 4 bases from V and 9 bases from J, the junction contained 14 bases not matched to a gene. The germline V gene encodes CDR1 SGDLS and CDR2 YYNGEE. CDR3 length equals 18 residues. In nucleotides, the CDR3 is TGTGCCAGCAGCCCCCCTCTGGGACAGGGGGCCTTGGGTTCACCCCTCCACTTT. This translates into CASSPPLGQGALGSPLHF.

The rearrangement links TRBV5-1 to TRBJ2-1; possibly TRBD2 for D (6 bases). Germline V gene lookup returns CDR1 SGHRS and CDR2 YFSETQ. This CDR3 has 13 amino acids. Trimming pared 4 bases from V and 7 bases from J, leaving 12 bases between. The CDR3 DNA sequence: TGCGCCAGCAGCATCGGGACTTCAAATGAGCAGTTCTTC. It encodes CASSIGTSNEQFF.

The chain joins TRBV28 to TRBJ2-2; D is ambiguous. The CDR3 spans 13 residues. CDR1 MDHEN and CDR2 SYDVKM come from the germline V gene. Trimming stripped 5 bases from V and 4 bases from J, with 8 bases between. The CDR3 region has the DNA TGTGCCAGCAGTGTAGAGTTCACCGGGGAGCTGTTTTTT. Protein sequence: CASSVEFTGELFF.

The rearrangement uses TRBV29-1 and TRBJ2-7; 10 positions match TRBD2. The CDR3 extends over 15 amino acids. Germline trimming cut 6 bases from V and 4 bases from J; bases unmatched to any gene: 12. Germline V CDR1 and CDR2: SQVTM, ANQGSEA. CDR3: CSVQTAGGPGYEQYF. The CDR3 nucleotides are TGCAGCGTCCAAACAGCGGGAGGGCCGGGTTACGAGCAGTACTTC.

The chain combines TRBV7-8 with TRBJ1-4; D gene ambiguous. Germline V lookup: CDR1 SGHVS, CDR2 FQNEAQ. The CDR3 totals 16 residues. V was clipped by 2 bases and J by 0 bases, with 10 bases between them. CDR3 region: CASSLRPLATNEKLFF. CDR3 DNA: TGTGCCAGCAGCTTAAGACCGCTAGCAACTAATGAAAAACTGTTTTTT.

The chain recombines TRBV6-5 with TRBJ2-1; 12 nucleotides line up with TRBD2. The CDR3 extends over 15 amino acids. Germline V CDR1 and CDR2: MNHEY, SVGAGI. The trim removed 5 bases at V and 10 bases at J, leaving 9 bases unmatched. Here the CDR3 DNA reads TGTGCCAGCAGTCTCACTAGCGGGAGGCCCAGAGAGCAGTTCTTC. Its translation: CASSLTSGRPREQFF.